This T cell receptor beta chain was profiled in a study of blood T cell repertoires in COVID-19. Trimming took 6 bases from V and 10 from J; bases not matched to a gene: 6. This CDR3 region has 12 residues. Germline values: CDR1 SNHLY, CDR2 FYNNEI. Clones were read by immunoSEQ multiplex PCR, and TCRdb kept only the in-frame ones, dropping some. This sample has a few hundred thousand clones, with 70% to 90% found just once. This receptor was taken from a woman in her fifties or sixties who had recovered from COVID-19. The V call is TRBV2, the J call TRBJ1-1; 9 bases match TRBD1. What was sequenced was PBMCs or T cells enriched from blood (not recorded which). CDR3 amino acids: CASRGTGLAAFF. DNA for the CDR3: TGTGCCAGCAGAGGGACAGGGTTAGCAGCTTTCTTT.